Presented here are 31 T cell receptor beta chains from one specimen sequenced in a study of blood T cell repertoires in COVID-19. Generated by immunoSEQ multiplex PCR, the TCRdb table keeps only in-frame clones and is missing some. The table lists roughly 380,000 clones, about nine tenths of them singletons. Input material: peripheral blood. The source is an older woman with COVID-19, enrolled during active disease.

This rearrangement joins TRBV19 to TRBJ1-5, with D possibly matching TRBD1 (5 bases). The CDR3 is 15 amino acids. Per germline, CDR1 LNHDA and CDR2 SQIVND (reference sequence). Between the trimmed V and J ends, which lost 5 bases and 2 bases, there was a span of 13 bases. The CDR3 spells CASSSWDSGNQPQHF. CDR3 coding DNA: TGTGCCAGTAGTTCTTGGGACTCGGGCAATCAGCCCCAGCATTTT.

The chain joins TRBV19 to TRBJ1-1, with 7 bases identical to TRBD1. The CDR3 is made up of 15 amino acids. The ends lost 2 bases at V and 4 bases at J; junction bases unmatched: 7. Germline loops: CDR1 LNHDA, CDR2 SQIVND (reference sequence). Here the CDR3 reads CASSIIRQGGTEAFF. For the CDR3, the DNA is TGTGCCAGTAGTATAATTCGACAGGGCGGCACTGAAGCTTTCTTT.

The rearrangement joins TRBV3-1 (or the pseudogene TRBV3-2) to TRBJ1-5; 7 positions agree with TRBD1. The CDR3 runs to 14 residues. The germline gives CDR1 LGHDT, CDR2 YNNKEL (reference sequence). The V gene end was trimmed by 4 bases and the J gene end by 8 bases; junction bases not matched to a gene: 8. The CDR3 protein is CASSLRQGGEPQHF. In DNA form, the CDR3 reads TGTGCCAGCAGCCTCCGACAGGGAGGTGAGCCCCAGCATTTT.

In its sample, this clone was seen many times. The genes are TRBV5-1 and TRBJ2-7; TRBD1 matches at 9 bases. V was clipped by 4 bases and J by 3 bases; unmatched bases: 8. The CDR3 is 15 amino acids. The germline gives CDR1 SGHRS, CDR2 YFSETQ. Here the CDR3 DNA reads TGCGCCAGCAGCAACCCCGGGACAGGGATCTACGAGCAGTACTTC. Amino acid sequence: CASSNPGTGIYEQYF. Complete variable domain (other parts from reference TRBV5-1 and TRBJ2-7): KAGVTQTPRYLIKTRGQQVTLSCSPISGHRSVSWYQQTPGQGLQFLFEYFSETQRNKGNFPGRFSGRQFSNSRSEMNVSTLELGDSALYLCASSNPGTGIYEQYFGPGTRLTVT.

This rearrangement joins TRBV5-5 to TRBJ2-1; TRBD1 matches 8 bases. This CDR3 has 16 residues. The V gene's germline CDR1 is SGHKS and CDR2 YYEKEE (reference sequence). V was clipped by 3 bases and J by 1 base; unmatched bases: 6. CDR3 bases: TGTGCCAGCAGCTCTAGGACAGGGAGGTCCTACAATGAGCAGTTCTTC. This encodes CASSSRTGRSYNEQFF.

The rearrangement joins TRBV6-1 to TRBJ1-1; possibly TRBD1 for D (5 bases). This CDR3 is built from 13 residues. V was pared by 2 bases and J by 4 bases, with 8 bases between. The germline V gene encodes CDR1 MNHNS and CDR2 SASEGT. The CDR3 is CASSEWQGTEAFF. The CDR3 DNA reads as TGTGCCAGCAGTGAATGGCAGGGCACTGAAGCTTTCTTT.

CDR3 region: CASSSHGITEAFF. The CDR3 DNA sequence: TGTGCCAGCAGCTCCCACGGGATCACTGAAGCTTTCTTT. This chain links TRBV7-2 with TRBJ1-1; D not certain. Germline CDR1 is SGHTA and CDR2 is FQGNSA. V gave up 4 bases and J gave up 4 bases, with 10 bases separating them. This CDR3 has 13 residues.

The chain combines TRBV15 with TRBJ1-1; D ambiguous. This CDR3 contains 16 residues. Trimming shortened V by 1 base and J by 0 bases, and 12 bases separated the two germline ends. Germline V gene sequence: CDR1 LNHNV, CDR2 YYDKDF (reference sequence). CDR3 sequence: CATSRGDLSLNTEAFF. CDR3 in DNA: TGTGCCACCAGCAGAGGTGATCTTAGTTTGAACACTGAAGCTTTCTTT.

V and J are TRBV6-5 and TRBJ2-3; D is ambiguous. CDR3 length equals 14 residues. Trimming pared 7 bases from V and 2 bases from J, leaving 13 bases between. CDR1 and CDR2 from the germline V gene are MNHEY and SVGAGI. CDR3 DNA sequence: TGTGCCAGCACCCTGGGCAGCACCACAGATACGCAGTATTTT. Amino acids: CASTLGSTTDTQYF.

V and J are TRBV6-6 and TRBJ1-1; unclear D gene. The V gene's germline CDR1 is MNHNY and CDR2 SVGAGI (reference sequence). With 6 bases removed from V and 8 bases from J, the gap between germline ends came to 19 bases. The CDR3 runs 14 residues. The CDR3 nucleotides read TGTGCCAGCAGACTACACCAACCTATTGAAGAAGCTTTCTTT. Protein sequence: CASRLHQPIEEAFF.

Many counts were recorded for this clone. The V gene is TRBV7-2, the J gene TRBJ1-5; D possibly corresponds to TRBD1 (6 bases). The germline V gene encodes CDR1 SGHTA and CDR2 FQGNSA. V was pared by 6 bases and J by 4 bases, with 19 bases between. This CDR3 has 16 amino acids. The CDR3 coding sequence is TGTGCCAGCAGTTTCACAGGGCCACTATCTAATCAGCCCCAGCATTTT. Translating it yields CASSFTGPLSNQPQHF.

The chain joins TRBV5-4 to TRBJ1-3; TRBD1 aligns across 7 bases. Germline trimming cut 4 bases from V and 1 base from J; bases unmatched to any gene: 8. From germline, CDR1 is SGHNT and CDR2 YYREEE (reference sequence). The CDR3 sequence is 16 residues long. The CDR3 sequence is CASSHEGALSGNTIYF. The CDR3 nucleotides are TGTGCCAGCAGCCACGAGGGGGCTTTGTCTGGAAACACCATATATTTT.

The chain joins TRBV19 to TRBJ1-5; the D is unclear. V was cut by 3 bases and J by 1 base, with 10 bases left in between. Germline V gives CDR1 LNHDA, CDR2 SQIVND (reference sequence). This CDR3 comprises 15 residues. CDR3 sequence: CASSIWAESNQPQHF. DNA for the CDR3: TGTGCCAGTAGTATTTGGGCAGAGAGCAATCAGCCCCAGCATTTT.

The V gene is TRBV29-1, the J gene TRBJ1-2; 8 bases map to TRBD1. V lost 7 bases, J lost 7 bases, and 5 bases stayed unmatched. Germline V gives CDR1 SQVTM, CDR2 ANQGSEA. This CDR3 contains 11 residues. In DNA, the CDR3 is TGCAGCGCAGGACAGGGTCGTGGCTACACCTTC. Translating it yields CSAGQGRGYTF.

The chain carries TRBV5-4 and TRBJ2-1; a possible D gene is TRBD1 (6 bases). Germline-derived CDR1 and CDR2 are SGHNT and YYREEE (reference sequence). With 1 base removed from V and 0 bases from J, the gap between germline ends came to 11 bases. The CDR3 runs 16 residues. The CDR3 region is CASSLFLGGSYNEQFF. DNA for the CDR3: TGTGCCAGCAGCTTGTTTCTAGGGGGCTCCTACAATGAGCAGTTCTTC. Full variable domain (rest looked up from reference TRBV5-4 and TRBJ2-1): ETGVTQSPTHLIKTRGQQVTLRCSSQSGHNTVSWYQQALGQGPQFIFQYYREEENGRGNFPPRFSGLQFPNYSSELNVNALELDDSALYLCASSLFLGGSYNEQFFGPGTRLTVL.

The chain couples TRBV29-1 to TRBJ1-2; possible D gene TRBD1, 5 bases. The CDR3 covers 11 residues. The germline CDR1 and CDR2 sequences are SQVTM and ANQGSEA. V was clipped by 8 bases and J by 4 bases, with 11 bases between them. The CDR3 DNA sequence: TGCAGCTCCAGGGCTAGCTATGGCTACACCTTC. It translates to CSSRASYGYTF.

The V gene is TRBV7-8, the J gene TRBJ1-1; D possibly corresponds to TRBD1 (6 bases). V was cut by 2 bases and J by 5 bases, with 21 bases left in between. Germline V lookup: CDR1 SGHVS, CDR2 FQNEAQ. This CDR3 spans 17 amino acids. The CDR3 here is CASSLNEGRLRGTEAFF. For the CDR3, the DNA is TGTGCCAGCAGCTTAAACGAGGGACGGCTTAGGGGGACTGAAGCTTTCTTT.

The rearrangement joins TRBV3-1 (or the pseudogene TRBV3-2) to TRBJ1-2; tentative D call: TRBD1 (6 bases). This CDR3 is 14 amino acids long. Per germline, CDR1 LGHDT and CDR2 YNNKEL (reference sequence). Trimming removed 4 bases from V and 3 bases from J, with 12 bases in between. The CDR3 nucleotides read TGTGCCAGCAGCCCGACAGGAGGCCACTATGGCTACACCTTC. It translates to CASSPTGGHYGYTF.

This chain links TRBV5-4 with TRBJ2-3; no definite D call. This CDR3 is 15 amino acids long. V lost 1 base to trimming and J lost 0 bases, with 9 bases between them. Germline CDR1 SGHNT, CDR2 YYREEE (reference sequence). DNA of the CDR3: TGTGCCAGCAGCTTGAGCGCTTCTAGCACAGATACGCAGTATTTT. Translating it yields CASSLSASSTDTQYF.

The chain carries TRBV18 and TRBJ1-6; 10 bases match TRBD1. Germline CDR1 is KGHSH and CDR2 is LQKENI. J was trimmed by 13 bases and V by 3 bases; bases with no gene match: 6. This CDR3 spans 14 amino acids. Here the CDR3 DNA reads TGTGCCAGCTCACCGACAGGGGGCATGGACCCCCTCCACTTT. It encodes CASSPTGGMDPLHF.

CDR3 sequence: CATRDRLMDEQFF. The CDR3, as DNA: TGTGCCACCCGGGACAGGCTTATGGATGAGCAGTTCTTC. The genes are TRBV2 and TRBJ2-1, with 8 nucleotides matching TRBD1. The CDR3 loop spans 13 amino acids. The V segment lost 10 bases and the J segment 8 bases; nucleotides outside the gene matches: 10. The germline V gene has CDR1 SNHLY and CDR2 FYNNEI.

The genes are TRBV3-1 (or the pseudogene TRBV3-2) and TRBJ2-7; TRBD2 agrees at 8 bases. V lost 3 bases, J lost 2 bases, and 6 bases stayed unmatched. Germline V lookup: CDR1 LGHDT, CDR2 YNNKEL (reference sequence). The CDR3 extends over 15 amino acids. CDR3 coding DNA: TGTGCCAGCAGCCAGGCGGGGGGCTTAACCTACGAGCAGTACTTC. Translating it yields CASSQAGGLTYEQYF.

The chain joins TRBV29-1 to TRBJ1-2, with no clear D. V lost 0 bases, J lost 6 bases, and 11 bases lay in between. CDR3 length equals 13 residues. CDR1 is SQVTM, CDR2 ANQGSEA, per germline. CDR3 DNA sequence: TGCAGCGTTGAAGAACCGGGTACGGATGGCTACACCTTC. This translates into CSVEEPGTDGYTF. The entire variable domain, with the rest obtained from reference TRBV29-1 and TRBJ1-2, is as follows: SAVISQKPSRDICQRGTSLTIQCQVDSQVTMMFWYRQQPGQSLTLIATANQGSEATYESGFVIDKFPISRPNLTFSTLTVSNMSPEDSSIYLCSVEEPGTDGYTFGSGTRLTVV.

The chain combines TRBV19 with TRBJ1-2; D gene unclear. This CDR3 spans 15 amino acids. Between the trimmed V and J ends, which lost 0 bases and 8 bases, there was a span of 16 bases. Per the germline V gene, CDR1 is LNHDA and CDR2 is SQIVND (reference sequence). This CDR3 reads CASSIDLGPLRGYTF. For the CDR3, the DNA is TGTGCCAGTAGTATAGATCTTGGGCCCCTTAGGGGCTACACCTTC.

The CDR3 nucleotides are TGCGCCAGCAGTGAGGGACACAAGTCCGCTGAAGCTTTCTTT. It codes for CASSEGHKSAEAFF. The V and J genes are TRBV10-2 and TRBJ1-1, with a weak D call TRBD1 (5 bases). Germline V gives CDR1 WSHSY, CDR2 SAAADI. V lost 2 bases, J lost 6 bases, and 13 bases lay in between. The CDR3 covers 14 residues.

The chain links TRBV5-1 to TRBJ2-7; 7 nucleotides match TRBD1. Unmatched junction bases numbered 19, after V lost 6 bases and J lost 7 bases. Germline loops: CDR1 SGHRS, CDR2 YFSETQ. The CDR3 extends over 16 amino acids. The CDR3 DNA follows: TGCGCCAGCACCCCTTCGCCGGGACAGCCTCTATATGAGCAGTACTTC. It yields the protein CASTPSPGQPLYEQYF.

The J gene is TRBJ1-6, the V gene TRBV4-1; a weak D match, TRBD1 (6 bases). The V gene lost 8 bases and the J gene lost 0 bases, with 14 bases spanning the gap. In germline, CDR1 is MGHRA, CDR2 YSYEKL. This CDR3 has 16 residues. For the CDR3, the DNA is TGCGCCAGCGCCAGGACAGAAAGCTCCTATAATTCACCCCTCCACTTT. Translation: CASARTESSYNSPLHF.

The chain uses TRBV7-8 and TRBJ1-6; D unclear. The CDR3 length is 15 residues. The V end was cut by 5 bases, the J end by 7 bases, with 15 bases between. In germline, CDR1 is SGHVS, CDR2 FQNEAQ. CDR3 protein: CASSGYEGINSPLHF. The CDR3 DNA sequence: TGTGCCAGCAGCGGGTACGAGGGAATCAATTCACCCCTCCACTTT.

The rearrangement links TRBV7-8 to TRBJ1-2; 10 positions agree with TRBD1. Germline trimming cut 4 bases from V and 4 bases from J; bases unmatched to any gene: 3. The CDR3 extends over 14 amino acids. CDR1 is SGHVS, CDR2 FQNEAQ, per germline. The CDR3 DNA reads TGTGCCAGCAGCTCGACAGGGGGCATCTATGGCTACACCTTC. Its protein product is CASSSTGGIYGYTF.

CDR3 DNA sequence: TGTGCCAGCAGTTTAATGGCAGATGGCTACACCTTC. Translating it yields CASSLMADGYTF. This chain connects TRBV28 to TRBJ1-2, with D uncertain. CDR1 is MDHEN, CDR2 SYDVKM, per germline. V dropped 2 bases and J dropped 6 bases, with 7 bases sitting between them. The CDR3 covers 12 residues.

The chain carries TRBV6-5 and TRBJ1-3; 9 bases map to TRBD1. The CDR3 loop spans 14 amino acids. V gave up 4 bases and J gave up 4 bases; unmatched junction bases: 2. CDR1 is MNHEY and CDR2 is SVGAGI in the germline V gene. The CDR3: CASSSGQGGNTIYF. The DNA for the CDR3 is TGTGCCAGCAGTTCGGGACAGGGAGGAAACACCATATATTTT.